This is a list of T cell receptor beta chains from one sample in a study of blood T cell repertoires in COVID-19. The repertoire was sequenced with immunoSEQ multiplex PCR; TCRdb's copy has only in-frame clones and lacks some. This sample has 380,000 or so clones, with 86% found just once. The sequenced sample was peripheral blood. These receptors were collected from a woman aged 60-75 years with COVID-19, enrolled during active disease. Both conserved end residues are part of each CDR3. Each record gives: clone size, D gene, V gene, J gene, CDR3 protein, CDR3 DNA. A D gene is named only where the DNA matches it firmly. Rows give clone size only sometimes, using once, few, many, or a class for an expanded clone.

clone size: NA
D gene: NA
V gene: TRBV7-5
J gene: TRBJ2-2
CDR3 protein: CARSRKDLAGGNTGELFF
CDR3 DNA: TGTGCCAGAAGCCGAAAAGACTTAGCGGGGGGGAACACCGGGGAGCTGTTTTTT

clone size: once
D gene: NA
V gene: TRBV6-5
J gene: TRBJ1-5
CDR3 protein: CASQLDSTGNQPQHF
CDR3 DNA: TGTGCCAGCCAATTGGACAGTACGGGCAATCAGCCCCAGCATTTT

clone size: NA
D gene: TRBD1
V gene: TRBV11-2
J gene: TRBJ1-4
CDR3 protein: CASSWDRDVNEKLFF
CDR3 DNA: TGTGCCAGCAGCTGGGACAGGGACGTTAATGAAAAACTGTTTTTT

clone size: few
D gene: NA
V gene: TRBV19
J gene: TRBJ1-1
CDR3 protein: CASILTGNTEAFF
CDR3 DNA: TGTGCCAGTATTTTAACAGGGAACACTGAAGCTTTCTTT

clone size: NA
D gene: NA
V gene: TRBV4-2
J gene: TRBJ1-2
CDR3 protein: CASSQDPAGANYGYTF
CDR3 DNA: TGTGCCAGCAGCCAAGATCCAGCAGGGGCCAACTATGGCTACACCTTC

clone size: NA
D gene: NA
V gene: TRBV15
J gene: TRBJ1-1
CDR3 protein: CATREVGLTTEAFF
CDR3 DNA: TGTGCCACCAGAGAGGTGGGGCTGACCACTGAAGCTTTCTTT

clone size: NA
D gene: NA
V gene: TRBV19
J gene: TRBJ1-2
CDR3 protein: CASRDIQVAQGYGYTF
CDR3 DNA: TGTGCCAGTAGAGATATACAGGTCGCCCAAGGCTATGGCTACACCTTC

clone size: NA
D gene: TRBD1
V gene: TRBV7-6
J gene: TRBJ1-2
CDR3 protein: CASSSNRGGYTF
CDR3 DNA: TGTGCCAGCAGCTCGAACAGGGGTGGCTACACCTTC

clone size: once
D gene: TRBD2
V gene: TRBV7-2
J gene: TRBJ2-3
CDR3 protein: CASSLAWTSGTDTQYF
CDR3 DNA: TGTGCCAGCAGCTTAGCGTGGACTAGCGGCACAGATACGCAGTATTTT

clone size: NA
D gene: NA
V gene: TRBV5-6
J gene: TRBJ2-1
CDR3 protein: CASSRSGAPYNEQFF
CDR3 DNA: TGTGCCAGCAGCCGAAGCGGCGCCCCCTACAATGAGCAGTTCTTC

clone size: few
D gene: TRBD1
V gene: TRBV6-6
J gene: TRBJ1-5
CDR3 protein: CASQTGTYSNQPQHF
CDR3 DNA: TGTGCCAGCCAGACAGGGACCTATAGCAATCAGCCCCAGCATTTT

clone size: NA
D gene: NA
V gene: TRBV7-2
J gene: TRBJ2-5
CDR3 protein: CASSYPGVEETQYF
CDR3 DNA: TGTGCCAGCAGCTACCCAGGGGTGGAAGAGACCCAGTACTTC

clone size: NA
D gene: TRBD1
V gene: TRBV30
J gene: TRBJ2-2
CDR3 protein: CAWNPVRGLAGELFF
CDR3 DNA: TGTGCCTGGAACCCAGTCAGGGGGCTCGCCGGGGAGCTGTTTTTT

clone size: NA
D gene: TRBD2
V gene: TRBV27
J gene: TRBJ2-1
CDR3 protein: CASSILAGRSYNEQFF
CDR3 DNA: TGTGCCAGCAGTATCCTAGCGGGGAGATCCTACAATGAGCAGTTCTTC

clone size: NA
D gene: NA
V gene: TRBV30
J gene: TRBJ2-7
CDR3 protein: CAWSSGSRDYEQYF
CDR3 DNA: TGTGCCTGGAGTTCGGGGAGCCGGGATTACGAGCAGTACTTC

clone size: NA
D gene: TRBD1
V gene: TRBV10-3
J gene: TRBJ1-5
CDR3 protein: CATAGGDRGGNQPQHF
CDR3 DNA: TGTGCCACGGCCGGGGGGGACAGGGGAGGGAATCAGCCCCAGCATTTT

clone size: once
D gene: NA
V gene: TRBV14
J gene: TRBJ2-7
CDR3 protein: CASSLRGGSGEQYF
CDR3 DNA: TGTGCCAGCAGCCTTCGGGGTGGTTCAGGCGAGCAGTACTTC

clone size: NA
D gene: NA
V gene: TRBV3-1/TRBV3-2
J gene: TRBJ2-1
CDR3 protein: CASSQSGARRRNEQFF
CDR3 DNA: TGTGCCAGCAGCCAAAGTGGCGCTAGGCGTCGCAATGAGCAGTTCTTC

clone size: NA
D gene: TRBD1
V gene: TRBV18
J gene: TRBJ2-7
CDR3 protein: CASSPPFGQGTGEQYF
CDR3 DNA: TGTGCCAGCTCACCACCGTTTGGACAGGGGACGGGAGAGCAGTACTTC

clone size: NA
D gene: NA
V gene: TRBV5-4
J gene: TRBJ2-1
CDR3 protein: CASSSEDRNEQFF
CDR3 DNA: TGTGCCAGCAGCTCAGAGGACAGAAATGAGCAGTTCTTC

clone size: NA
D gene: TRBD2
V gene: TRBV28
J gene: TRBJ2-3
CDR3 protein: CASSSSGGATDTQYF
CDR3 DNA: TGTGCCAGCAGTTCTAGCGGGGGGGCCACAGATACGCAGTATTTT

clone size: NA
D gene: NA
V gene: TRBV7-8
J gene: TRBJ1-4
CDR3 protein: CASSSQARQFNEKLFF
CDR3 DNA: TGTGCCAGCAGCTCCCAAGCCCGACAATTTAATGAAAAACTGTTTTTT

clone size: NA
D gene: NA
V gene: TRBV21-1
J gene: TRBJ1-2
CDR3 protein: CASKPGGYGYTF
CDR3 DNA: TGTGCCAGCAAACCAGGGGGATATGGCTACACCTTC

clone size: NA
D gene: TRBD1
V gene: TRBV7-6
J gene: TRBJ2-2
CDR3 protein: CASSSTGGLTGELFF
CDR3 DNA: TGTGCCAGCAGCTCCACAGGGGGTTTGACCGGGGAGCTGTTTTTT

clone size: NA
D gene: TRBD2
V gene: TRBV3-1/TRBV3-2
J gene: TRBJ2-1
CDR3 protein: CASAPGLAGVPSYNEQFF
CDR3 DNA: TGTGCCAGTGCCCCGGGACTAGCGGGGGTCCCCTCCTACAATGAGCAGTTCTTC

clone size: NA
D gene: NA
V gene: TRBV2
J gene: TRBJ2-2
CDR3 protein: CASSSTGTGELFF
CDR3 DNA: TGTGCCAGCAGCTCAACAGGCACCGGGGAGCTGTTTTTT

clone size: NA
D gene: TRBD1
V gene: TRBV19
J gene: TRBJ2-7
CDR3 protein: CASSIEIQGPLLYEQYF
CDR3 DNA: TGTGCCAGTAGTATAGAAATACAGGGGCCGTTACTCTACGAGCAGTACTTC